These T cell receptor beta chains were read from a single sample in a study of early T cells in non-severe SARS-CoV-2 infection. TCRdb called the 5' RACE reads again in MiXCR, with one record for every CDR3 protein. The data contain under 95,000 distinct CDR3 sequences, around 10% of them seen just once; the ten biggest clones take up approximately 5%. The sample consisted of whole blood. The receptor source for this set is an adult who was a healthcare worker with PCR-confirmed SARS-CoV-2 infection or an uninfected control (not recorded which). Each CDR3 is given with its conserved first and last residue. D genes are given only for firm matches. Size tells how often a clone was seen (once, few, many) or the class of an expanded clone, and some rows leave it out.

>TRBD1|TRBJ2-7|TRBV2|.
TGTGCCAGCAGGGATACAGGGGCCTACGAGCAGTACTTC
CASRDTGAYEQYF
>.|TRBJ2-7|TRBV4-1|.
TGCGCCAGCGGCCTCGGGAACAGCGTCGGGGAGCAGTACTTC
CASGLGNSVGEQYF
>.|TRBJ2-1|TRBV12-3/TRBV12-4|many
TGTGCCAGCAGCCCCGAAAGAAGGCCTAACGGGATCGATGAGCAGTTCTTC
CASSPERRPNGIDEQFF
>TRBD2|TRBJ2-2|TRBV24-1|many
TGTGCCACCGAAGCGGGAGTTCCCGCCGGGGAGCTGTTTTTT
CATEAGVPAGELFF
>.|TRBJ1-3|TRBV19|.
TGTGCCAGTAGTTCCCAGATCCTCTTCTCTGGAAACACCATATATTTT
CASSSQILFSGNTIYF
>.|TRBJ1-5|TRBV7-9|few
TGTGCCAGCAGCTTAGGGGTAATGGGGCAGCCCCAGCATTTT
CASSLGVMGQPQHF
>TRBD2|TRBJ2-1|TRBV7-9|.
TGTGCCAGCAGCCCAGGGACTAGCGGGGGGCCGTCTTCTTTC
CASSPGTSGGPSSF
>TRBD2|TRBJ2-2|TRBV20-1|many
TGCAGTGCTAGAGATGGGCGGGAGGACACCGGGGAGCTGTTTTTT
CSARDGREDTGELFF
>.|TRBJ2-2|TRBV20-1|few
TGCAGTGCTAGAGATATCGGCCACCCCACCGGGGAGCTGTTTTTT
CSARDIGHPTGELFF
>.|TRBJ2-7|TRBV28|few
TGTGCCAGCAGTTCGGGGACCTCGGGCGGGGTGGACGAGCAGTACTTC
CASSSGTSGGVDEQYF
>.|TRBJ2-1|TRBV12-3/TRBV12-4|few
TGTGCCAGCAGTCCGAGCAGTGAGCAGTTCTTC
CASSPSSEQFF
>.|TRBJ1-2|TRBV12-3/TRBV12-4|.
TGTGCCAGCAGTACAGGGCCCTATGGCTACACCTTC
CASSTGPYGYTF
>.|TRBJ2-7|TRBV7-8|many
TGTGCCAGCAGCGCCGCCGGTCTCTACGAGCAGTACTTC
CASSAAGLYEQYF